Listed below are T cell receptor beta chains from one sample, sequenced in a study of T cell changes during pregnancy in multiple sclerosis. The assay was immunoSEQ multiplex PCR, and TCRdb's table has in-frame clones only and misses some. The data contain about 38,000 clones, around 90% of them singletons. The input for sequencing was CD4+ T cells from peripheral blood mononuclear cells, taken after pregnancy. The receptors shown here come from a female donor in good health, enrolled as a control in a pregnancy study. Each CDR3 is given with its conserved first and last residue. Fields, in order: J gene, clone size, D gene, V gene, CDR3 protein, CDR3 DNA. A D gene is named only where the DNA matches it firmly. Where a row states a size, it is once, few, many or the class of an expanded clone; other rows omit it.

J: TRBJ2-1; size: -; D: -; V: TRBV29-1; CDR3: CSVEGAGYNEQFF; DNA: TGCAGCGTTGAAGGGGCAGGATACAATGAGCAGTTCTTC
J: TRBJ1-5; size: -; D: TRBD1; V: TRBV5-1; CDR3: CASSLQGEGNQPQHF; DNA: TGCGCCAGCAGCTTACAGGGGGAGGGCAATCAGCCCCAGCATTTT
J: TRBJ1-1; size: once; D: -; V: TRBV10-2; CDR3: CASSGKTNTEAFF; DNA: TGCGCCAGCAGCGGGAAAACGAACACTGAAGCTTTCTTT
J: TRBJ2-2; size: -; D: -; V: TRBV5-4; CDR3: CASSFDGISTGELFF; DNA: TGTGCCAGCAGCTTCGACGGGATTAGCACCGGGGAGCTGTTTTTT
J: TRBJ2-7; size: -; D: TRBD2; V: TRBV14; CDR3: CASSQWEAGSSYEQYF; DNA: TGTGCCAGCAGCCAATGGGAAGCGGGAAGTTCCTACGAGCAGTACTTC
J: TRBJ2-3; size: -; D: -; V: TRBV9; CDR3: CASSVGGRDTQYF; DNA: TGTGCCAGCAGCGTGGGGGGGCGAGATACGCAGTATTTT
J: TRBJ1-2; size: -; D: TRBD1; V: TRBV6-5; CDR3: CASSFQGGASYGYTF; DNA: TGTGCCAGCAGTTTCCAGGGGGGCGCAAGCTATGGCTACACCTTC
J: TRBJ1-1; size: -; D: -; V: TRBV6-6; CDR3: CASFLRGKGTEAFF; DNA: TGTGCCAGCTTCCTACGGGGAAAGGGCACTGAAGCTTTCTTT
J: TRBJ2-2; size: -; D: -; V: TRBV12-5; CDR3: CASGPGTGELFF; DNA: TGTGCTAGTGGACCGGGCACCGGGGAGCTGTTTTTT
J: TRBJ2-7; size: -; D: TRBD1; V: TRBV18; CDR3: CASSPVRDSTYEQYF; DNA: TGTGCCAGCTCACCAGTCCGGGACAGCACCTACGAGCAGTACTTC
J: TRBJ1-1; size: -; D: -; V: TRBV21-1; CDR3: CASSKKAGRSRGHVRVTEAFF; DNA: TGTGCCAGCAGCAAAAAGGCGGGTCGCTCACGCGGCCACGTACGGGTCACTGAAGCTTTCTTT
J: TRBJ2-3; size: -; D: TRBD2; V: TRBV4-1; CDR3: CASSHRLAGVDTQYF; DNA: TGCGCCAGCAGCCATAGGTTAGCGGGGGTAGATACGCAGTATTTT
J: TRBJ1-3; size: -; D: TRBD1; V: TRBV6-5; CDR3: CASSSGDRGNTIYF; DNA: TGTGCCAGCAGTTCAGGGGACAGAGGAAACACCATATATTTT
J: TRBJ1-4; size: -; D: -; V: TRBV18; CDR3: CASSPFLQEKGEKLFF; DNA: TGTGCCAGCTCACCTTTCTTACAGGAGAAAGGGGAAAAACTGTTTTTT
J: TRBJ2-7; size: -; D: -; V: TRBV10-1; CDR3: CASSDGFSSYEQYF; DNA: TGCGCCAGCAGTGACGGGTTTAGCTCCTACGAGCAGTACTTC
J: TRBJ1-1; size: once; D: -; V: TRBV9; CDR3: CASSVVGSVTEAFF; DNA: TGTGCCAGCAGCGTAGTGGGCTCAGTCACTGAAGCTTTCTTT
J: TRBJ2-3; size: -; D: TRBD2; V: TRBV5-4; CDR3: CAPGGGTDTQYF; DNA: TGTGCCCCCGGGGGGGGCACAGATACGCAGTATTTT
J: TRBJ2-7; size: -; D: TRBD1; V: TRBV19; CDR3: CASSIRDRLYEQYF; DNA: TGTGCCAGTAGTATCCGGGACAGATTATACGAGCAGTACTTC
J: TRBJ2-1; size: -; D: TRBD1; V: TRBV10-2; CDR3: CASSPGQGYNEQFF; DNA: TGCGCCAGCAGTCCGGGACAGGGTTACAATGAGCAGTTCTTC
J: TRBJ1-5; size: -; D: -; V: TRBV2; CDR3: CASGGDGNQPQHF; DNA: TGTGCCAGCGGGGGGGATGGGAATCAGCCCCAGCATTTT
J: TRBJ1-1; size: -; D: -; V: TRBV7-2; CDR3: CASSLRESGRAEAFF; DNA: TGTGCCAGCAGCTTAAGGGAATCCGGGAGGGCTGAAGCTTTCTTT
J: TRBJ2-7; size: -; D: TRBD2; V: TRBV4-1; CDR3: CASSQRGGTSGSYEQYF; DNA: TGCGCCAGCAGCCAACGTGGGGGGACTAGCGGGTCCTACGAGCAGTACTTC
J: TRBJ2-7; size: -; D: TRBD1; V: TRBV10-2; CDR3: CASTYGQGDIHEQYF; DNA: TGCGCCAGCACCTACGGACAGGGGGACATCCACGAGCAGTACTTC
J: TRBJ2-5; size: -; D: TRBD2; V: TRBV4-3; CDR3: CASSQALAGRETQYF; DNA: TGCGCCAGCAGCCAAGCGCTAGCGGGGAGAGAGACCCAGTACTTC
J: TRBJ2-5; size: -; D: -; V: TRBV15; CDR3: CATSRDQETQYF; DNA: TGTGCCACGAGCCGGGACCAAGAGACCCAGTACTTC
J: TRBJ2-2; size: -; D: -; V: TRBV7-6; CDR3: CASSLGGKSGELFF; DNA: TGTGCCAGCAGCTTAGGAGGAAAAAGCGGGGAGCTGTTTTTT
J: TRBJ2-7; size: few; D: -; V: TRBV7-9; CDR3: CASSIISYEQYF; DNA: TGTGCCAGCAGCATCATCTCCTACGAGCAGTACTTC
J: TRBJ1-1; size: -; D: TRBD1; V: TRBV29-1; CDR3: CSVEKTGGPEAFF; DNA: TGCAGCGTTGAGAAGACAGGGGGGCCTGAAGCTTTCTTT
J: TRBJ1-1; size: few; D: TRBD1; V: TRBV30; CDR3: CAWSPYRGDTEAFF; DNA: TGTGCCTGGAGCCCGTACAGGGGCGACACTGAAGCTTTCTTT
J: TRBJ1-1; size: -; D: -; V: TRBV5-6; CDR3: CASSLGSTEAFF; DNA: TGTGCCAGCAGCTTGGGGAGCACTGAAGCTTTCTTT
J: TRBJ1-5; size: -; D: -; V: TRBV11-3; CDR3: CASSLTANQPQHF; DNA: TGTGCCAGCAGCTTAACAGCCAATCAGCCCCAGCATTTT
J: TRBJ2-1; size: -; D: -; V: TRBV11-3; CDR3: CASSLQGGSYNEQFF; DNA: TGTGCCAGCAGCCTCCAGGGGGGCTCCTACAATGAGCAGTTCTTC
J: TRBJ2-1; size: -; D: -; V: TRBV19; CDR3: CATRSPRSPSYNEQFF; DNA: TGTGCCACTAGATCTCCTCGGAGTCCCTCCTACAATGAGCAGTTCTTC
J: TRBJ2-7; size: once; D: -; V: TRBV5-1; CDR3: CASSLNRANEQYF; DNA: TGCGCCAGCAGCTTGAACAGGGCAAACGAGCAGTACTTC
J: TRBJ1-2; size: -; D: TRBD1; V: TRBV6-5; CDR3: CASSPTGVIGGYTF; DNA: TGTGCCAGCAGCCCGACAGGGGTCATTGGTGGCTACACCTTC
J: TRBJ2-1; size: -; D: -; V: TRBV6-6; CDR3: CASKRSSYNEQFF; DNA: TGTGCCAGCAAGCGAAGCTCCTACAATGAGCAGTTCTTC
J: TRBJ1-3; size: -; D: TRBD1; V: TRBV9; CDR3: CASSSHTGGRSGNTIYF; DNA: TGTGCCAGCAGCTCCCATACAGGGGGCCGCTCTGGAAACACCATATATTTT
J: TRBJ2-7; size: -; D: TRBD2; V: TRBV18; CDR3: CASSPRGGLAGTARYEQYF; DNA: TGTGCCAGCTCACCCAGAGGGGGGCTAGCGGGAACAGCCAGGTACGAGCAGTACTTC
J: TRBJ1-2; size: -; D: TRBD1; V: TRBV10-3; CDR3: CAISVGTEANYGYTF; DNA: TGTGCCATCAGTGTGGGGACAGAAGCTAACTATGGCTACACCTTC
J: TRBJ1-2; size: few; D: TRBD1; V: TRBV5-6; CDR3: CASSLDAGGLGYTF; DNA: TGTGCCAGCAGCTTGGATGCAGGGGGCCTTGGCTACACCTTC
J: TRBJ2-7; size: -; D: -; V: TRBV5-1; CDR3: CASSLASVYEQYF; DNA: TGCGCCAGCAGCTTGGCCAGCGTCTACGAGCAGTACTTC
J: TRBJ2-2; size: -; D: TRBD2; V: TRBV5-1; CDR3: CASSPGGGTGELFF; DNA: TGCGCCAGCAGCCCCGGGGGGGGTACCGGGGAGCTGTTTTTT
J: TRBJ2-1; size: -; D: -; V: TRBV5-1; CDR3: CASSRLGAENEQFF; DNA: TGCGCCAGCAGCCGATTGGGGGCGGAAAATGAGCAGTTCTTC
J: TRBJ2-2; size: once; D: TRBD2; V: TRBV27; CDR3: CASSSPSGSGTGELFF; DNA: TGTGCCAGCAGTTCCCCCAGCGGGAGTGGGACCGGGGAGCTGTTTTTT
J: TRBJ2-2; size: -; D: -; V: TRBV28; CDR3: CASSRPQGSGELFF; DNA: TGTGCCAGCAGTAGACCCCAGGGCAGCGGGGAGCTGTTTTTT
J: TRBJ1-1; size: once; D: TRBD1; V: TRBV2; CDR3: CASTLRTGVGMNTEAFF; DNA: TGTGCCAGCACGCTCAGGACAGGGGTGGGGATGAACACTGAAGCTTTCTTT
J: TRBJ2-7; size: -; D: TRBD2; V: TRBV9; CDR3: CASSAGLAGSYEQYF; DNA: TGTGCCAGCAGCGCCGGACTAGCGGGCTCCTACGAGCAGTACTTC
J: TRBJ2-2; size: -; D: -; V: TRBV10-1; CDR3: CASSESGTGELFF; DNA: TGCGCCAGCAGTGAATCGGGCACCGGGGAGCTGTTTTTT
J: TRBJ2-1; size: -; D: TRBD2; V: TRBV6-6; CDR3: CASSSPGTNNEQFF; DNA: TGTGCCAGCAGTTCCCCCGGGACTAACAATGAGCAGTTCTTC
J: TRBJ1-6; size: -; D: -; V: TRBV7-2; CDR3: CASSLSGGYNSPLHF; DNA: TGTGCCAGCAGCTTATCCGGGGGCTATAATTCACCCCTCCACTTT
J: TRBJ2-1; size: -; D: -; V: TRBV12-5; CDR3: CASGFTVSSYNEQFF; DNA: TGTGCTAGTGGTTTTACAGTCAGCTCCTACAATGAGCAGTTCTTC
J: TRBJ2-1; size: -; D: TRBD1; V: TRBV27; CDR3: CASSLSPSDRGLYNEQFF; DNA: TGTGCCAGCAGTTTATCCCCCTCGGACAGGGGACTCTACAATGAGCAGTTCTTC
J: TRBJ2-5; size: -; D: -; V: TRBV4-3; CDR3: CASSQEGSGQTQYF; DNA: TGCGCCAGCAGCCAAGAGGGCAGCGGACAGACCCAGTACTTC
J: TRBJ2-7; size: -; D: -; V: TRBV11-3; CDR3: CASSLVMSEQYF; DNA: TGTGCCAGCAGCCTAGTGATGAGCGAGCAGTACTTC
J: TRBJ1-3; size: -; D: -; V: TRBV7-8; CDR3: CASSPRAYSGNTIYF; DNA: TGTGCCAGCAGCCCCCGCGCCTACTCCGGAAACACCATATATTTT
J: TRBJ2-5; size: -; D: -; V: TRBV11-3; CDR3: CASSLGGGAQETQYF; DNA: TGTGCCAGCAGCTTAGGTGGAGGGGCTCAAGAGACCCAGTACTTC
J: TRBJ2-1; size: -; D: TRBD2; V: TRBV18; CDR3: CASSLPYPGLAGGNPEQFF; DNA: TGTGCCAGCTCACTTCCTTATCCCGGACTAGCGGGAGGGAACCCAGAGCAGTTCTTC